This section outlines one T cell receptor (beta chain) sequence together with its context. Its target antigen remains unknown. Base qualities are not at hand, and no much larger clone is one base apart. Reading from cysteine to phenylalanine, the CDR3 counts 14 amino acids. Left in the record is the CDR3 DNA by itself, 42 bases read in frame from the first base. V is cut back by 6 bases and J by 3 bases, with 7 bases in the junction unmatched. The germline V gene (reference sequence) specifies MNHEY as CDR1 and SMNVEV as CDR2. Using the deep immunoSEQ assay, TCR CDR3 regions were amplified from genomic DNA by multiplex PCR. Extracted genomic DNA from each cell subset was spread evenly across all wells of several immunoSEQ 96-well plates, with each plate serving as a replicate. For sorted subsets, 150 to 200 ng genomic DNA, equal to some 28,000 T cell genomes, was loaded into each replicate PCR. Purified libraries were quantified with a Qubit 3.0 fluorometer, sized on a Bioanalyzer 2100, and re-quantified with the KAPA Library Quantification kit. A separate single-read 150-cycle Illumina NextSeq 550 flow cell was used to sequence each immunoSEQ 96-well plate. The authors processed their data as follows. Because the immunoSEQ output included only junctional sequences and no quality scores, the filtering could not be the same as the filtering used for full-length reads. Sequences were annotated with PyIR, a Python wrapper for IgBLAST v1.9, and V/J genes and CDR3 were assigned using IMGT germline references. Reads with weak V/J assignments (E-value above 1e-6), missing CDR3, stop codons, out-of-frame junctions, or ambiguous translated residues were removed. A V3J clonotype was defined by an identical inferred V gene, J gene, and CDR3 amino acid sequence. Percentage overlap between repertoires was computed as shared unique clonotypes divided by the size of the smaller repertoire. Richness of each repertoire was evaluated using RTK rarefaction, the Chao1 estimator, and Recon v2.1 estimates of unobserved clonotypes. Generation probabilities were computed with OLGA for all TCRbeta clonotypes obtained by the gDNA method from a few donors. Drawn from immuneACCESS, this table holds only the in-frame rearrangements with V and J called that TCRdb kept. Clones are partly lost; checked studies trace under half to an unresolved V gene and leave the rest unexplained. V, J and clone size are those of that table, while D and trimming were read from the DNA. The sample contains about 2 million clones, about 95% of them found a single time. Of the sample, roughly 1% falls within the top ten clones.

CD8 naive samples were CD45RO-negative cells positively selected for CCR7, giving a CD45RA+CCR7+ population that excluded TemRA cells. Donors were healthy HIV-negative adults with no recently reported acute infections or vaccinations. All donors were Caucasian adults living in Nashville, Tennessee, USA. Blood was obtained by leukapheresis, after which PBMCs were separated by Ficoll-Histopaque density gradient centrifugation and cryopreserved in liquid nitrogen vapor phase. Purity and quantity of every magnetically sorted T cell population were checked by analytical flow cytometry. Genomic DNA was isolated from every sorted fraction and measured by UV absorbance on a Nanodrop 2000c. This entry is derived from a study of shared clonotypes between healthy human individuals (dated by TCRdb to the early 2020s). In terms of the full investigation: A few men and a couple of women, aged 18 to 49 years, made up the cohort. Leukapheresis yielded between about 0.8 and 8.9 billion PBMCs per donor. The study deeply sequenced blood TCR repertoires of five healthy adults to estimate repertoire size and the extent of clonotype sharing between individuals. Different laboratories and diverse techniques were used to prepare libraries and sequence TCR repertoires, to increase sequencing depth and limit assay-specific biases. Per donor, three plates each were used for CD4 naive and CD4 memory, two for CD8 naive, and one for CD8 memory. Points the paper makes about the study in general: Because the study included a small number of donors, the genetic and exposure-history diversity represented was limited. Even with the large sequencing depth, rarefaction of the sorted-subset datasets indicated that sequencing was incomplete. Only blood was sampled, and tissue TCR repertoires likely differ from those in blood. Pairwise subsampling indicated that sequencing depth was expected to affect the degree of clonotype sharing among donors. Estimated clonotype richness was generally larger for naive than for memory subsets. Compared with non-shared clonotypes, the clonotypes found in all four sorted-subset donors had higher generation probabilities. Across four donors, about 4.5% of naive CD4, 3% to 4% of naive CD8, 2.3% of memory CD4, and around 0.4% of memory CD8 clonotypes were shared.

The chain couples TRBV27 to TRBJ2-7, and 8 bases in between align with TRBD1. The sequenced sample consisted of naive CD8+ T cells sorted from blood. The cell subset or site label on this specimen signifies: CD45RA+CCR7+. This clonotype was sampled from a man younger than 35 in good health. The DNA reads TGTGCCAGCAGATCAGGGGGCGGCTACTACGAGCAGTACTTC. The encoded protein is CASRSGGGYYEQYF.